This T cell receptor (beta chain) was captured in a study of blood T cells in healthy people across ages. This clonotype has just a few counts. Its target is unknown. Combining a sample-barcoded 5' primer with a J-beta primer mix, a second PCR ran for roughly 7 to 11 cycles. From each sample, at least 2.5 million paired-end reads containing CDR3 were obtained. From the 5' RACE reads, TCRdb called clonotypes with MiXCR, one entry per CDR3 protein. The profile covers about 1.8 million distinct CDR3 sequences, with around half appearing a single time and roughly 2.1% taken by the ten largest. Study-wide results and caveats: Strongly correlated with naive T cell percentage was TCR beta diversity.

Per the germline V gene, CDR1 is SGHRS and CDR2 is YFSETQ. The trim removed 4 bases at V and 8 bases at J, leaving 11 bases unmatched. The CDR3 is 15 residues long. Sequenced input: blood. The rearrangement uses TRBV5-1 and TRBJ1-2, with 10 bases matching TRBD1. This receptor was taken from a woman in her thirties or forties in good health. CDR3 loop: CASSQRQGAMSGYTF. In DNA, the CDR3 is TGCGCCAGCAGCCAACGACAGGGGGCGATGAGCGGCTACACCTTC.